This T cell receptor beta chain was captured in a study of blood T cell repertoires in COVID-19. Study-level background: Sites in the United States, Italy and Spain provided acute and convalescent COVID-19 samples. Nucleic acid was either cDNA or gDNA, and it came from T cells, B-cell-depleted T cells, or PBMCs.

Original data processing: Estimates of nucleated cell counts were drawn from the amplification of reference gene primers. TCRdb's table, derived via immunoSEQ multiplex PCR, lists solely in-frame clones and lacks some. V and J calls plus clone size are reproduced from that table; the DNA served to infer D and trimming. Altogether 90,000 to 150,000 clones are present, around 89% being singletons, with the ten largest covering approximately 19%. Trimming removed 4 bases at V and 2 bases at J, with 10 bases between. There are 13 residues in the CDR3. Sequences were obtained from peripheral blood. The TCR comes from a human donor with acute or convalescent COVID-19. The donor label of this sample is uncertain. The V gene is TRBV5-7, the J gene TRBJ2-7; tentative D call: TRBD1 (6 bases). TRBV5-7 is an ORF, with its function uncertain. For the CDR3, the DNA is TGTGCCAGCAGCCCTTGGGGGCCCTACGAGCAGTACTTC. Residues: CASSPWGPYEQYF.